A single sample is the source of the 13 T cell receptor beta chains below, sequenced in a study of shared clonotypes between healthy human individuals. Libraries were prepared by immunoSEQ multiplex PCR; TCRdb keeps only in-frame clonotypes and omits some of them. This sample yields roughly 2,300,000 clones, of which 85% to 95% are seen a single time; approximately 0.4% belongs to the top ten. Sequencing was carried out using naive CD4+ T cells from PBMCs. Subset indicated: CD45RA+ positively selected. Receptor source: a man younger than 35 in good health. Some clones in this sample may be carry-over from other donors' samples.

The chain carries TRBV7-2 and TRBJ2-2; 12 bases are a match to TRBD2. The germline V gene has CDR1 SGHTA and CDR2 FQGNSA. Germline trimming cut 5 bases from V and 4 bases from J; bases unmatched to any gene: 11. The length of the CDR3 is 18 residues. The CDR3, as DNA: TGTGCCAGCAGCCGGAGGGCTAGCGGGAGGGAAGGCACCGGGGAGCTGTTTTTT. Residues: CASSRRASGREGTGELFF.

This clone was seen a few times. The rearrangement links TRBV5-1 to TRBJ1-2; D is unresolved. This CDR3 region has 12 residues. Deletions cut 2 bases from V and 13 bases from J, with 15 bases between. Germline lookup yields CDR1 SGHRS and CDR2 YFSETQ. Here the CDR3 DNA reads TGCGCCAGCAGCTTCGACCTGAGCCTTATCACCTTC. Protein: CASSFDLSLITF. The full variable domain, in which reference TRBV5-1 and TRBJ1-2 provide the parts outside the CDR3, is KAGVTQTPRYLIKTRGQQVTLSCSPISGHRSVSWYQQTPGQGLQFLFEYFSETQRNKGNFPGRFSGRQFSNSRSEMNVSTLELGDSALYLCASSFDLSLITFGSGTRLTVV.

The chain has TRBV28 and TRBJ1-2, with TRBD1 matching over 8 bases. After removal of 3 bases from V and 5 bases from J, the junction contained 8 bases not matched to a gene. Germline V gene data show CDR1 as MDHEN and CDR2 as SYDVKM. This CDR3 comprises 15 residues. CDR3: CASSFGPGGAYGYTF. CDR3 DNA sequence: TGTGCCAGCAGTTTCGGTCCAGGGGGCGCTTATGGCTACACCTTC.

CDR3 DNA: TGCAGCGTTGCCCTTCTATCCGGGACAGAAGCTTTCTTT. Protein product: CSVALLSGTEAFF. The chain combines TRBV29-1 with TRBJ1-1, with D perhaps TRBD1 (6 bases). Germline CDR1 and CDR2: SQVTM and ANQGSEA. Trimming removed 4 bases from V and 8 bases from J, with 17 bases in between. The CDR3 contains 13 residues.

The chain recombines TRBV2 with TRBJ2-1; 14 nucleotides match TRBD2. The V and J ends lost 7 bases and 4 bases, in that order; junction bases with no gene match: 3. This CDR3 spans 15 amino acids. Germline V lookup: CDR1 SNHLY, CDR2 FYNNEI. CDR3 loop: CASTRLAGGYNEQFF. In DNA, the CDR3 is TGTGCCAGCACTCGACTAGCGGGAGGGTACAATGAGCAGTTCTTC.

On this clone: Other DNA variants within this sample encode the same CDR3. This rearrangement joins TRBV11-2 to TRBJ1-3, with TRBD1 as a possible D gene (6 bases). Trimming took off 2 bases at V and 0 bases at J, with 8 bases between the two ends. This CDR3 has 15 amino acids. Germline assignment: CDR1 SGHAT and CDR2 FQNNGV. CDR3 bases: TGTGCCAGCAGCTTACAGGGGCTCTCTGGAAACACCATATATTTT. Its translation is CASSLQGLSGNTIYF.

The CDR3 is CASSPRVDEQFF. As DNA, the CDR3 is TGTGCCAGCAGCCCTCGGGTCGATGAGCAGTTCTTC. J is TRBJ2-1 and V is TRBV11-2; D unclear. Germline V gene sequence: CDR1 SGHAT, CDR2 FQNNGV. The CDR3 sequence is 12 residues long. The V and J ends lost 5 bases and 8 bases respectively, with 10 bases between them.

The genes are TRBV2 and TRBJ2-3, with D tentatively TRBD2 (6 bases). This CDR3 region has 14 residues. The germline CDR1 and CDR2 sequences are SNHLY and FYNNEI. The V end lost 0 bases, the J end lost 9 bases, and 13 bases lay between the germline ends. The CDR3 DNA reads as TGTGCCAGCAGTGAAGCATTTGCGGGACCCACGCAGTATTTT. This encodes CASSEAFAGPTQYF. Filled out from reference TRBV2 and TRBJ2-3, the complete variable domain reads EPEVTQTPSHQVTQMGQEVILRCVPISNHLYFYWYRQILGQKVEFLVSFYNNEISEKSEIFDDQFSVERPDGSNFTLKIRSTKLEDSAMYFCASSEAFAGPTQYFGPGTRLTVL.

This chain connects TRBV6-6 to TRBJ2-1; D is tentatively TRBD1 or TRBD2 (6 bases each). Deletions cut 6 bases from V and 5 bases from J, with 11 bases between. CDR1 is MNHNY and CDR2 is SVGAGI in the germline V gene (reference sequence). CDR3 length: 13 residues. The CDR3 here is CASRGGGDNEQFF. In DNA form, the CDR3 reads TGTGCCAGCAGAGGAGGGGGAGACAATGAGCAGTTCTTC.

The CDR3 protein is CASGLSGRGHNEQFF. CDR3 in DNA: TGTGCCAGCGGCTTATCCGGGAGGGGACACAATGAGCAGTTCTTC. The V and J genes are TRBV28 and TRBJ2-1; 8 bases agree with TRBD2. With V trimmed by 8 bases and J by 5 bases, 11 bases remained unmatched. This CDR3 region has 15 residues. Looked up from germline, CDR1 is MDHEN and CDR2 is SYDVKM.

This sequence joins TRBV28 and TRBJ2-3; D may be TRBD2 (7 bases). Germline V gives CDR1 MDHEN, CDR2 SYDVKM. V was pared by 6 bases and J by 4 bases, with 23 bases between. The CDR3 extends over 17 amino acids. The CDR3 reads CASRTPPGGGGPDTQYF. CDR3 nucleotide sequence: TGTGCCAGCAGAACCCCCCCCGGCGGGGGCGGGCCAGATACGCAGTATTTT.

The chain combines TRBV30 with TRBJ2-3; weak D call: TRBD2 (6 bases). Per the germline V gene, CDR1 is GTSNPN and CDR2 is SVGIG (reference sequence). The V end was cut by 2 bases, the J end by 0 bases, with 9 bases between. This CDR3 region has 14 residues. As DNA, the CDR3 is TGTGCCTGGAGTCAGGACTATAGCACAGATACGCAGTATTTT. Translated: CAWSQDYSTDTQYF. Full variable domain (missing parts from reference TRBV30 and TRBJ2-3): SQTIHQWPATLVQPVGSPLSLECTVEGTSNPNLYWYRQAAGRGLQLLFYSVGIGQISSEVPQNLSASRPQDRQFILSSKKLLLSDSGFYLCAWSQDYSTDTQYFGPGTRLTVL.

The chain couples TRBV5-1 to TRBJ2-7; D is possibly TRBD1 or TRBD2 (6 bases each). The V end lost 7 bases, the J end lost 6 bases, and 23 bases lay between the germline ends. This CDR3 has 15 amino acids. Germline V gene data show CDR1 as SGHRS and CDR2 as YFSETQ. The CDR3 DNA follows: TGCGCCAGCCTCCCCGGGGGCAGCTCTTTTGGCGAGCAGTACTTC. It translates to CASLPGGSSFGEQYF.